The table lists the clone carrying this TCR beta chain with a count of one. No antigen is known for it. Losses at the gene ends were 6 bases for V and 5 bases for J; bases not matched to a gene: 8. The CDR3 sequence is 14 residues long. Per germline, CDR1 MNHEY and CDR2 SMNVEV (reference sequence). This entry belongs to a study of cytomegalovirus exposure and HLA in healthy donors. Findings and limits, study-wide: The authors listed 150 to 200 TCR beta chains as cytomegalovirus-associated. TCR association rates varied by HLA locus in a later analysis, with DRB1 highest and HLA-C lowest.

All the people who gave samples were healthy bone marrow donors. Researchers ran the PCR with 60 Vbeta and 13 Jbeta primers. Study processing details: In a later analysis, roughly 10 million of some 80 million unique beta chains occurred in at least two donors. This table comes from immunoSEQ multiplex PCR, and its TCRdb copy is limited to in-frame clones, with some not included. V and J calls and clone size follow that table, whereas D and trimming were derived from the DNA. The table has about 190,000 clones, over 75% seen once. The origin of this receptor is a man in his fifties or sixties in good health and CMV-seronegative. The chain couples TRBV27 to TRBJ1-2; 8 bases fit TRBD1. Sequencing was done on a sample of PBMCs. CDR3 DNA: TGTGCCAGCAGCCGGACAGGGAACATTTATGGCTACACCTTC. This gives the protein CASSRTGNIYGYTF.